This T cell receptor beta chain originates from a study of blood T cell repertoires in COVID-19. Study summary: Researchers got acute and convalescent COVID-19 samples from the United States, Italy and Spain. Sample material is recorded as cDNA or gDNA derived from T cells, B-cell-depleted T cells, or PBMCs.

This clone occurred many times. In the authors' workflow: Reference gene primer amplification gave estimated nucleated cell counts. Only in-frame clones appear in the TCRdb table, and some are missing; sequencing was by immunoSEQ multiplex PCR. V and J calls and clone size are given by that table; D and trimming were obtained from the DNA. This table holds about 110,000 clones, 71% found once. This receptor was identified in a human donor with acute or convalescent COVID-19. The donor label of this sample is uncertain. Input material: peripheral blood.

In DNA, the CDR3 is TGTGCCAGCAGTGAAGATCTGGTAGCGGGGTTACGTGAGCAGTACTTC. This gives the protein CASSEDLVAGLREQYF. The chain has TRBV2 and TRBJ2-7; 8 bases are shared with TRBD2. Germline CDR1 reads SNHLY; CDR2 reads FYNNEI. With V trimmed by 1 base and J by 7 bases, 12 bases remained unmatched. The CDR3 length is 16 residues.